The TCR beta chain under discussion was sequenced for a study of cytomegalovirus exposure and HLA in healthy donors. Study findings and constraints: In a later analysis, the majority of CMV-associated beta chains seemingly showed HLA restriction.

13 Jbeta primers and 60 Vbeta primers were used for the PCR. Original methodology: It was a later analysis that counted 83 million or so unique TCR beta chains, of which roughly 10 million were shared. Sequencing used immunoSEQ multiplex PCR; TCRdb keeps in-frame clones, though not all of them. Clonal size and the V and J genes are those of that table, whereas D and trimming came from the DNA. The data show under 200,000 clones, 60% to 80% seen once. The germline V and J ends were trimmed by 6 bases and 6 bases, with 18 bases remaining between them. CDR3 length: 14 residues. Looked up from germline, CDR1 is SGHKS and CDR2 is YYEKEE (reference sequence). About this clone itself: Its specificity is not known.

What was sequenced was PBMCs. V usage is TRBV5-5 and J usage is TRBJ1-2; tentatively, D is TRBD1 (6 bases). The TCR was taken from a man in his fifties or sixties in good health and CMV-seronegative. The CDR3 region is CASNTVAGVDGYTF. CDR3 coding DNA: TGTGCCAGCAATACAGTGGCAGGGGTAGATGGCTACACCTTC.